Below are 5 T cell receptor beta chains sequenced from a single sample in a study of blood T cell repertoires in COVID-19. Using immunoSEQ multiplex PCR, the repertoire was profiled, and TCRdb retains in-frame clones only, with some absent. The sample lists approximately 41,000 clones, 88% occurring once. Sequenced: peripheral blood. Source of these receptors: a human donor in a cohort sampled during active COVID-19.

V is TRBV2 and J is TRBJ2-3; 7 nucleotides align to TRBD2. The J segment lost 0 bases and the V segment lost 8 bases, leaving 5 bases of the junction unmatched. CDR1 and CDR2 (germline): SNHLY, FYNNEI. The CDR3 totals 14 residues. In DNA, the CDR3 is TGTGCCAGCTCGGTAGCGGGCAGCACAGATACGCAGTATTTT. This codes for CASSVAGSTDTQYF.

This chain links TRBV10-2 with TRBJ2-1; TRBD2 matches at 13 bases. This CDR3 is 14 amino acids long. V shed 8 bases and J 9 bases; nucleotides not matched to a gene: 7. CDR1 is WSHSY and CDR2 is SAAADI in the germline V gene. The CDR3 coding sequence is TGCGCCAGCGGGTTACTAGCGGGAGGGCCTGAGCAGTTCTTC. Its translation: CASGLLAGGPEQFF.

The DNA of the CDR3 is TGTGCCAGCAGCCCTACAGATGTCTCCTACAATGAGCAGTTCTTC. Its protein product is CASSPTDVSYNEQFF. The chain employs TRBV11-2 and TRBJ2-1; D gene uncertain. The V end was cut by 5 bases, the J end by 0 bases, with 11 bases between. The germline CDR1 and CDR2 sequences are SGHAT and FQNNGV. The CDR3 is 15 residues long.

The chain is built from TRBV7-9 and TRBJ1-2, with D maybe TRBD1 (5 bases). Trimming removed 5 bases at V and 0 bases at J, with 19 bases between. The CDR3 is made up of 17 amino acids. Germline assignment: CDR1 SEHNR and CDR2 FQNEAQ (reference sequence). DNA for the CDR3: TGTGCCAGCAGCCCCGGGGGAGGGTTTGATCCTAACTATGGCTACACCTTC. The encoded protein is CASSPGGGFDPNYGYTF.

This chain connects TRBV24-1 to TRBJ2-1; maybe TRBD1 (6 bases). Between the trimmed V and J ends, which lost 10 bases and 5 bases, there was a span of 11 bases. The CDR3 covers 12 residues. In germline, CDR1 is KGHDR, CDR2 SFDVKD. The CDR3 sequence: CATTDRNNEQFF. The DNA of the CDR3 is TGTGCCACGACCGACAGGAACAATGAGCAGTTCTTC.